This T cell receptor (beta chain) was sequenced for a study of T cell responses to AZD1222 COVID-19 vaccine. Overall study results and limits: Only a handful of AZD1222 recipients, six or seven in all, had baseline seropositivity. Regions 160-218 and 743-854 held dominance among vaccine-associated CD4 TCRs, which spanned spike. Targets within unmutated variant regions were reportedly found for nearly half of spike-specific TCRs. Clonal diversity was possibly underestimated, and the donors were mostly white British, with more females.

Here immunoSEQ multiplex PCR was the method, and the copy in TCRdb shows in-frame clones only, minus some. This table holds about 130,000 clones, 80% to 90% found once. V shed 4 bases and J 4 bases; nucleotides not matched to a gene: 14. The CDR3 contains 18 residues. The germline gives CDR1 SGDLS, CDR2 YYNGEE. As regards this clone: Its antigen is as yet unknown.

The sequence came from an adult in good health. Here the sequenced sample was peripheral blood, taken on day 0 of AZD1222 vaccination. The chain couples TRBV9 to TRBJ2-2, with 9 positions matching TRBD1. CDR3 DNA: TGTGCCAGCAGCTACCCCCCGGGGGACAGGGCCAGCACCGGGGAGCTGTTTTTT. Translated, it gives CASSYPPGDRASTGELFF.